The 19 T cell receptor beta chains below all came from one sample that was sequenced in a study of blood T cell repertoires in COVID-19. TCRdb's copy holds only in-frame clones and misses some; the assay was immunoSEQ multiplex PCR. The table includes approximately 190,000 clones, 70% to 90% detected once. The sequenced material came from peripheral blood. The receptors originated from a man in his fifties or sixties with active or convalescent COVID-19.

The chain carries TRBV19 and TRBJ1-5; unclear D gene. Trimming left V 1 base short and J 6 bases short, with 10 bases between. The germline gives CDR1 LNHDA, CDR2 SQIVND (reference sequence). This CDR3 has 14 amino acids. The CDR3 sequence is CASSIGGKGQPQHF. CDR3 sequence (DNA): TGTGCCAGTAGTATAGGAGGGAAGGGTCAGCCCCAGCATTTT.

The genes are TRBV19 and TRBJ1-6, with TRBD1 matching over 9 bases. This CDR3 is built from 13 residues. Germline V gene data show CDR1 as LNHDA and CDR2 as SQIVND (reference sequence). V trimming: 4 bases; J trimming: 15 bases; junction bases outside the gene matches: 7. This CDR3 reads CASSTGTGLVLHF. In DNA, the CDR3 is TGTGCCAGTAGTACCGGGACAGGGTTGGTCCTCCACTTT.

This clone was seen a single time. The chain is built from TRBV3-1 (or the pseudogene TRBV3-2) and TRBJ1-5; D is possibly TRBD1 (6 bases). Germline V gene sequence: CDR1 LGHDT, CDR2 YNNKEL (reference sequence). Deletions cut 4 bases from V and 2 bases from J, with 12 bases between. The CDR3 is 15 amino acids. CDR3 nucleotide sequence: TGTGCCAGCAGCCCAACAGGGTTCGGCAATCAGCCCCAGCATTTT. This codes for CASSPTGFGNQPQHF.

V usage is TRBV6-5 and J usage is TRBJ2-6, with a weak D call TRBD2 (6 bases). Trimming left V 6 bases short and J 1 base short, with 10 bases between. The CDR3 sequence is 15 residues long. The V gene's germline CDR1 is MNHEY and CDR2 SVGAGI. This CDR3 reads CASSNRGSGANVLTF. CDR3 nucleotides: TGTGCCAGCAGCAACCGGGGGTCTGGGGCCAACGTCCTGACTTTC.

The genes are TRBV15 and TRBJ2-3, with 7 bases matching TRBD2. The CDR3 consists of 16 residues. V was pared by 1 base and J by 2 bases, with 6 bases of the junction left unmatched. CDR1 is LNHNV and CDR2 is YYDKDF in the germline V gene (reference sequence). In DNA form, the CDR3 reads TGTGCCACCAGCAGAGGAAACCTAGCGGACACAGATACGCAGTATTTT. Translation gives CATSRGNLADTDTQYF.

J is TRBJ1-2 and V is TRBV12-3 or TRBV12-4, with D unclear. V gave up 6 bases and J gave up 3 bases, with 8 bases separating them. The CDR3 covers 12 residues. The chain's CDR3 is CASRSGYYGYTF. The DNA for the CDR3 is TGTGCCAGCAGAAGCGGATACTATGGCTACACCTTC.

The chain's CDR3 is CASSFTGSGANVLTF. The CDR3, as DNA: TGCGCCAGCAGCTTTACGGGCTCTGGGGCCAACGTCCTGACTTTC. This chain joins TRBV5-1 and TRBJ2-6; D not resolved. This CDR3 region has 15 residues. CDR1 is SGHRS, CDR2 YFSETQ, per germline. V lost 2 bases and J 0 bases, leaving 6 bases between the germline ends. The full variable domain, its missing parts supplied by reference TRBV5-1 and TRBJ2-6, is KAGVTQTPRYLIKTRGQQVTLSCSPISGHRSVSWYQQTPGQGLQFLFEYFSETQRNKGNFPGRFSGRQFSNSRSEMNVSTLELGDSALYLCASSFTGSGANVLTFGAGSRLTVL.

J is TRBJ2-7 and V is TRBV5-4, with D perhaps TRBD1 (6 bases). V lost 4 bases to trimming and J lost 7 bases, with 18 bases between them. In germline, CDR1 is SGHNT, CDR2 YYREEE (reference sequence). The CDR3 sequence is 14 residues long. CDR3 amino acids: CASSLVGQMGEQYF. The CDR3, as DNA: TGTGCCAGCAGCCTCGTGGGACAAATGGGGGAGCAGTACTTC.

V gene TRBV5-1 combines with J gene TRBJ2-3, with D maybe TRBD2 (5 bases). In germline, CDR1 is SGHRS, CDR2 YFSETQ. V gave up 2 bases and J gave up 1 base, with 17 bases separating them. This CDR3 has 17 residues. CDR3 coding DNA: TGCGCCAGCAGCTTCCCCCGAGGGCAATTGGGCACAGATACGCAGTATTTT. Its protein product is CASSFPRGQLGTDTQYF.

This chain joins TRBV7-9 and TRBJ1-2, with 8 bases identical to TRBD1. The CDR3 is 14 amino acids. Per the germline V gene, CDR1 is SEHNR and CDR2 is FQNEAQ (reference sequence). V gave up 2 bases and J gave up 7 bases; unmatched junction bases: 6. The CDR3 spells CASSLNSDRVGYTF. The CDR3 DNA reads TGTGCCAGCAGCTTAAACTCGGACAGGGTTGGCTACACCTTC.

The CDR3 here is CASSPLSRSGPKTEAFF. The CDR3 region has the DNA TGTGCCAGCTCACCTCTGTCTCGGTCAGGGCCGAAAACTGAAGCTTTCTTT. The chain recombines TRBV18 with TRBJ1-1; D perhaps matches TRBD1 (5 bases). Germline-derived CDR1 and CDR2 are KGHSH and LQKENI. Trimming cost V 3 bases and J 5 bases, with 22 bases left between them. The CDR3 has 17 amino acids.

CDR3 nucleotide sequence: TGTGCCAGCAGGTTCCGGGACAGCTATGGCTACACCTTC. It is translated as CASRFRDSYGYTF. The chain is built from TRBV6-5 and TRBJ1-2, with 7 nucleotides matching TRBD1. V lost 6 bases and J lost 4; bases outside the gene matches: 5. Germline CDR1 is MNHEY and CDR2 is SVGAGI. The CDR3 consists of 13 residues.

The rearrangement uses TRBV12-3 or TRBV12-4 and TRBJ1-4, with a weak D call TRBD1 (6 bases). Trimming took 6 bases from V and 7 from J, leaving 6 bases between them. The CDR3 has 11 amino acids. Here the CDR3 DNA reads TGTGCCAGCAGGGACAGTGAAAAACTGTTTTTT. This gives the protein CASRDSEKLFF.

The sample holds one count of this clone. The chain couples TRBV4-1 to TRBJ1-1; no clear D. The V end was cut by 4 bases, the J end by 5 bases, with 11 bases between. From germline, CDR1 is MGHRA and CDR2 YSYEKL. The CDR3 spans 13 residues. The CDR3 DNA follows: TGCGCCAGCAGCCCCGCCCACGGGACTGAAGCTTTCTTT. Translating gives CASSPAHGTEAFF.

The V and J genes are TRBV19 and TRBJ1-5, with D unresolved. V shed 4 bases and J shed 2 bases, with 12 bases lying between them. CDR3 length: 15 residues. Germline values: CDR1 LNHDA, CDR2 SQIVND (reference sequence). The CDR3 sequence: CASSRAAWGNQPQHF. The CDR3 region has the DNA TGTGCCAGTAGTAGGGCCGCCTGGGGCAATCAGCCCCAGCATTTT.

The V and J genes are TRBV23-1 and TRBJ1-2; no clear D. TRBV23-1 is sorted into the ORF group, with uncertain function. CDR3 length equals 17 residues. V lost 7 bases and J lost 0, with 21 bases in between. CDR3 nucleotides: TGCGCCAGCATCCTAAAGCCGCCCATCCTTACTAACTATGGCTACACCTTC. This codes for CASILKPPILTNYGYTF.

The V gene is TRBV5-6, the J gene TRBJ2-3, with TRBD1 matching 7 bases. CDR1 is SGHDT and CDR2 is YYEEEE in the germline V gene. This CDR3 is built from 16 residues. The V segment lost 3 bases and the J segment 0 bases; nucleotides outside the gene matches: 7. The DNA for the CDR3 is TGTGCCAGCAGCTCACAGGGGACGGCTAGCACAGATACGCAGTATTTT. Protein product: CASSSQGTASTDTQYF.

V is TRBV2 and J is TRBJ2-1; 10 bases line up with TRBD2. V lost 1 base to trimming and J lost 0 bases; unmatched junction nucleotides: 3. The germline V gene encodes CDR1 SNHLY and CDR2 FYNNEI. The CDR3 spans 17 residues. The chain's CDR3 is CASSEETSGVSYNEQFF. Written as DNA, the CDR3 is TGTGCCAGCAGTGAAGAAACTAGCGGGGTCTCCTACAATGAGCAGTTCTTC.

This chain links TRBV6-2 or TRBV6-3 with TRBJ2-5; a possible D gene is TRBD2 (7 bases). Looked up from germline, CDR1 is MNHEY and CDR2 is SVGEGT. This CDR3 is 18 amino acids long. The ends were cut back, 0 bases at V and 2 bases at J, with 19 bases in the middle. This CDR3 is CASSYSGFGGPTQETQYF. In DNA, the CDR3 is TGTGCCAGCAGTTACTCGGGTTTCGGGGGGCCCACGCAAGAGACCCAGTACTTC.